Below, 5 T cell receptor beta chains from the same sample are listed, as sequenced in a study of blood T cell repertoires in COVID-19. The table came from immunoSEQ multiplex PCR; TCRdb's copy has only in-frame clones and leaves some out. Of 140,000 or so clones listed, nearly 90% are singletons. The sample comprised peripheral blood. The receptors stem from a man in his 70s with acute or convalescent COVID-19.

The V and J genes are TRBV13 and TRBJ1-2, with 8 bases fitting TRBD1. The CDR3 covers 15 residues. Germline V lookup: CDR1 PRHDT, CDR2 FYEKMQ (reference sequence). V was clipped by 1 base and J by 4 bases; unmatched bases: 5. The CDR3: CASSLVAGGTYGYTF. The DNA for the CDR3 is TGTGCCAGCAGCTTAGTGGCAGGGGGCACCTATGGCTACACCTTC.

The chain has TRBV5-1 and TRBJ1-5, with 7 bases that match TRBD1. This CDR3 spans 14 amino acids. From germline, CDR1 is SGHRS and CDR2 YFSETQ. V was clipped by 2 bases and J by 7 bases; unmatched bases: 6. CDR3 DNA sequence: TGCGCCAGCAGCTTAGGCGTAGGGGGCCAGCCCCAGCATTTT. Translated, it gives CASSLGVGGQPQHF. Together with reference TRBV5-1 and TRBJ1-5, the CDR3 gives the full variable domain: KAGVTQTPRYLIKTRGQQVTLSCSPISGHRSVSWYQQTPGQGLQFLFEYFSETQRNKGNFPGRFSGRQFSNSRSEMNVSTLELGDSALYLCASSLGVGGQPQHFGDGTRLSIL.

The chain combines TRBV6-5 with TRBJ1-2, with unresolved D. The CDR3 covers 12 residues. CDR1 is MNHEY and CDR2 is SVGAGI in the germline V gene. V lost 2 bases and J 7 bases, leaving 8 bases between the germline ends. CDR3 in DNA: TGTGCCAGCAGTTACCCTAAGTTTGGCTACACCTTC. Its protein is CASSYPKFGYTF.

The V call is TRBV28, the J call TRBJ1-3, with no clear D. This CDR3 has 14 residues. Germline V gives CDR1 MDHEN, CDR2 SYDVKM. Trimming took 2 bases from V and 0 from J, leaving 5 bases between them. Here the CDR3 reads CASSLTSSGNTIYF. The CDR3 region has the DNA TGTGCCAGCAGTTTAACAAGCTCTGGAAACACCATATATTTT.

The chain recombines TRBV7-9 with TRBJ2-5; 14 nucleotides match TRBD2. There are 16 residues in the CDR3. Germline CDR1 reads SEHNR; CDR2 reads FQNEAQ (reference sequence). J was trimmed by 4 bases and V by 5 bases; bases with no gene match: 6. DNA for the CDR3: TGTGCCAGCAGCCACCGACTAGCGGGGGGGCGAGAGACCCAGTACTTC. It specifies CASSHRLAGGRETQYF. Full variable domain (remainder filled in from reference TRBV7-9 and TRBJ2-5): DTGVSQNPRHKITKRGQNVTFRCDPISEHNRLYWYRQTLGQGPEFLTYFQNEAQLEKSRLLSDRFSAERPKGSFSTLEIQRTEQGDSAMYLCASSHRLAGGRETQYFGPGTRLLVL.